The 12 T cell receptor beta chains in this list originate from one sample, sequenced in a study of CD8 T cells in Susac syndrome. It was with random hexamers that roughly 0.45 to 1 ug RNA was reverse transcribed. A single record per CDR3 protein comes from TCRdb applying MiXCR to the immunoSEQ multiplex PCR reads. This sample has approximately 190,000 distinct CDR3 sequences; 95% occur once, and the top ten carry around 0.15%. The specimen sequenced was CD8+ T cells from PBMCs. These receptors all stem from a human donor with Susac syndrome.

The chain recombines TRBV13 with TRBJ2-7; 9 nucleotides match TRBD1. This CDR3 spans 15 amino acids. The germline V gene has CDR1 PRHDT and CDR2 FYEKMQ (reference sequence). V gave up 0 bases and J gave up 3 bases; unmatched junction bases: 3. CDR3 nucleotides: TGTGCCAGCAGCTTAGGCGGGACAGGGATCTACGAGCAGTACTTC. Translated: CASSLGGTGIYEQYF.

This chain joins TRBV5-1 and TRBJ1-1; D not resolved. This CDR3 region has 15 residues. Germline lookup yields CDR1 SGHRS and CDR2 YFSETQ. The germline V and J ends were trimmed by 4 bases and 1 base, with 14 bases remaining between them. CDR3 protein: CASSGNMDENTEAFF. DNA of the CDR3: TGCGCCAGCAGCGGAAATATGGACGAGAACACTGAAGCTTTCTTT.

The genes are TRBV9 and TRBJ2-7; D gene uncertain. The CDR3 extends over 15 amino acids. Looked up from germline, CDR1 is SGDLS and CDR2 is YYNGEE. Trimming took off 4 bases at V and 0 bases at J, with 14 bases between the two ends. CDR3 DNA sequence: TGTGCCAGCAGCCTAGGAGATAGCTTCTCCTACGAGCAGTACTTC. Encoded protein: CASSLGDSFSYEQYF. Complete variable domain (other parts from reference TRBV9 and TRBJ2-7): DSGVTQTPKHLITATGQRVTLRCSPRSGDLSVYWYQQSLDQGLQFLIQYYNGEERAKGNILERFSAQQFPDLHSELNLSSLELGDSALYFCASSLGDSFSYEQYFGPGTRLTVT.

This chain joins TRBV12-3 or TRBV12-4 and TRBJ2-2, with 7 bases lining up with TRBD2. This CDR3 spans 16 amino acids. The J segment lost 2 bases and the V segment lost 7 bases, leaving 10 bases of the junction unmatched. This CDR3 is CASTLGPGGNTGELFF. CDR3 nucleotides: TGTGCCAGCACCCTAGGGCCGGGGGGAAACACCGGGGAGCTGTTTTTT.

This rearrangement joins TRBV20-1 to TRBJ2-7; D possibly uses TRBD1 or TRBD2 (6 bases each). CDR3 length: 14 residues. The V end was cut by 5 bases, the J end by 6 bases, with 20 bases between. Germline V lookup: CDR1 DFQATT, CDR2 SNEGSKA (reference sequence). The chain's CDR3 is CSASAKGTGAEQYF. In DNA, the CDR3 is TGCAGTGCTTCGGCGAAGGGGACGGGGGCCGAGCAGTACTTC.

The chain links TRBV6-4 to TRBJ2-3, with a tentative D call TRBD2 (5 bases). The germline gives CDR1 MRHNA, CDR2 SNTAGT. This CDR3 comprises 15 residues. With 2 bases removed from V and 1 base from J, the gap between germline ends came to 10 bases. CDR3 nucleotide sequence: TGTGCCAGCAGTGACGAGGGCCATGGCACAGATACGCAGTATTTT. Amino acids: CASSDEGHGTDTQYF.

J is TRBJ2-1 and V is TRBV9, with D possibly called TRBD1 or TRBD2 (6 bases each). CDR3 length: 15 amino acids. V dropped 4 bases and J dropped 4 bases, with 15 bases sitting between them. CDR1 SGDLS and CDR2 YYNGEE come from the germline V gene. CDR3 coding DNA: TGTGCCAGCAGCCCACTGGGGGGCACGTACAATGAGCAGTTCTTC. Its translation: CASSPLGGTYNEQFF.

The V and J genes are TRBV4-1 and TRBJ2-7, with 10 bases matching TRBD2. Germline V gene lookup returns CDR1 MGHRA and CDR2 YSYEKL. This CDR3 has 15 amino acids. V lost 0 bases to trimming and J lost 3 bases; unmatched junction nucleotides: 2. CDR3 residues: CASSQEGTSVYEQYF. The CDR3 region has the DNA TGCGCCAGCAGCCAAGAAGGGACTAGCGTCTACGAGCAGTACTTC.

This chain uses TRBV7-6 with TRBJ2-1; D possibly corresponds to TRBD1 (5 bases). CDR1 and CDR2 (germline): SGHVS, FNYEAQ. This CDR3 has 13 amino acids. V was shortened by 2 bases and J by 8 bases, with 10 bases between the two germline ends. The CDR3 DNA sequence: TGTGCCAGCAGCTTATACCAGGGCCATGAGCAGTTCTTC. Amino acids: CASSLYQGHEQFF. The full variable domain, completed using reference TRBV7-6 and TRBJ2-1, is GAGVSQSPRYKVTKRGQDVALRCDPISGHVSLYWYRQALGQGPEFLTYFNYEAQQDKSGLPNDRFSAERPEGSISTLTIQRTEQRDSAMYRCASSLYQGHEQFFGPGTRLTVL.

The chain uses TRBV6-5 and TRBJ2-2; a possible D gene is TRBD2 (6 bases). The CDR3 spans 13 residues. In germline, CDR1 is MNHEY, CDR2 SVGAGI. Trimming took 5 bases from V and 7 from J, leaving 11 bases between them. The CDR3 loop is CASSGDWGGELFF. CDR3 DNA sequence: TGTGCCAGCAGTGGGGACTGGGGCGGGGAGCTGTTTTTT.

The chain uses TRBV7-6 and TRBJ2-5; the D gene is possibly TRBD2 (5 bases). There are 14 residues in the CDR3. CDR1 and CDR2 (germline): SGHVS, FNYEAQ. V lost 5 bases and J 7 bases, leaving 17 bases between the germline ends. The CDR3 region has the DNA TGTGCCAGCAGCGCGGCAGCGGTGAAGGGGACCCAGTACTTC. Translating it yields CASSAAAVKGTQYF. Full variable domain (remainder filled in from reference TRBV7-6 and TRBJ2-5): GAGVSQSPRYKVTKRGQDVALRCDPISGHVSLYWYRQALGQGPEFLTYFNYEAQQDKSGLPNDRFSAERPEGSISTLTIQRTEQRDSAMYRCASSAAAVKGTQYFGPGTRLLVL.

This clonotype occurred once. The rearrangement links TRBV12-3 or TRBV12-4 to TRBJ2-1; 9 bases agree with TRBD2. The V gene end was trimmed by 5 bases and the J gene end by 4 bases; junction bases not matched to a gene: 6. The CDR3 consists of 15 residues. CDR3 coding DNA: TGTGCCAGCAGTCCCTTCGCGGGGGGGTACAATGAGCAGTTCTTC. Translated: CASSPFAGGYNEQFF.